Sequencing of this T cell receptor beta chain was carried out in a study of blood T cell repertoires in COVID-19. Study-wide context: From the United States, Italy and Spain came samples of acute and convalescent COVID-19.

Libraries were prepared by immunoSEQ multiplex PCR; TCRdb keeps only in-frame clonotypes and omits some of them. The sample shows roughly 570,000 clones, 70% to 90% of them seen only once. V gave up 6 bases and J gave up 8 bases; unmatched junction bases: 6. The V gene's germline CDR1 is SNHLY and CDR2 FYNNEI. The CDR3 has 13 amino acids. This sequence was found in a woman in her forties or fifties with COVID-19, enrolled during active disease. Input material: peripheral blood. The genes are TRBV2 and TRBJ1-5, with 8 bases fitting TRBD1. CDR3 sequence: CASRDRELEPQHF. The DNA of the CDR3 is TGTGCCAGCAGGGACAGGGAGCTAGAGCCCCAGCATTTT.